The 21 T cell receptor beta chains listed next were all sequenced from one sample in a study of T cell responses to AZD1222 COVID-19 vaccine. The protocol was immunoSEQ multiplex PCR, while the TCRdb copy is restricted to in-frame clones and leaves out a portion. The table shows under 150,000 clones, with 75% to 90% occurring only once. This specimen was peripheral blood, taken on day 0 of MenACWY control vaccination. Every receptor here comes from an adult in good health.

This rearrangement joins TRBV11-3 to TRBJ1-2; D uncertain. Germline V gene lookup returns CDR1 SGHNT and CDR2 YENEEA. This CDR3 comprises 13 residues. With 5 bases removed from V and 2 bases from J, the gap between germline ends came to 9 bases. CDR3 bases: TGTGCCAGCAGCCCCGGAGAGAACTATGGCTACACCTTC. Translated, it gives CASSPGENYGYTF.

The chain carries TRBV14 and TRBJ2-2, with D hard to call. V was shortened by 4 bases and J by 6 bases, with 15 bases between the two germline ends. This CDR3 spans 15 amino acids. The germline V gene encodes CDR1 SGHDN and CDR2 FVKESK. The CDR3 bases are TGTGCCAGCAGCCCCCACCTAAAAGGGCCCGGGGAGCTGTTTTTT. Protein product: CASSPHLKGPGELFF.

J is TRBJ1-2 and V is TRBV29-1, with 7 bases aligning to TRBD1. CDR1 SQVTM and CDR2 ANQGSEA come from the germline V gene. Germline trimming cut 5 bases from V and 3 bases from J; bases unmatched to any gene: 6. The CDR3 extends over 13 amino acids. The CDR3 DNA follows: TGCAGCGTTTATACCCAGGGGGACTATGGCTACACCTTC. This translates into CSVYTQGDYGYTF.

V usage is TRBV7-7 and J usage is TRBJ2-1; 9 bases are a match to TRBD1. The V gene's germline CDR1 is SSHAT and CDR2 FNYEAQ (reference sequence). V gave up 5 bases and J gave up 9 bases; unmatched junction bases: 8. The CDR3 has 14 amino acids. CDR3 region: CASSRGQGSGEQFF. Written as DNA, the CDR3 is TGTGCCAGCAGCCGGGGACAGGGTTCGGGTGAGCAGTTCTTC.

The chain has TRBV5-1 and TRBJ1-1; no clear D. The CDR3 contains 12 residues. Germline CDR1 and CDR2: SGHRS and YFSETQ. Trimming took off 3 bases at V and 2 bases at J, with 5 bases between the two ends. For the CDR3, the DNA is TGCGCCAGCAGCTCCGCCAACACTGAAGCTTTCTTT. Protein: CASSSANTEAFF.

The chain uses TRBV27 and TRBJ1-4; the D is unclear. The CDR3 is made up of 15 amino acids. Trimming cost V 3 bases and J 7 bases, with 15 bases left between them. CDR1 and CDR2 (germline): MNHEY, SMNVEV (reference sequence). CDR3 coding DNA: TGTGCCAGCAGTTTCCTCCCATTTTGGGGTGAAAAACTGTTTTTT. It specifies CASSFLPFWGEKLFF. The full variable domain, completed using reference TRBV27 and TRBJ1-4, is EAQVTQNPRYLITVTGKKLTVTCSQNMNHEYMSWYRQDPGLGLRQIYYSMNVEVTDKGDVPEGYKVSRKEKRNFPLILESPSPNQTSLYFCASSFLPFWGEKLFFGSGTQLSVL.

CDR3 sequence (DNA): TGTGCCAGCAGCACGACCCGAGCCGAGCAGTACGTC. It yields the protein CASSTTRAEQYV. The chain has TRBV28 and TRBJ2-7; D unresolved. V dropped 6 bases and J dropped 6 bases, with 12 bases sitting between them. This CDR3 is built from 12 residues. CDR1 is MDHEN and CDR2 is SYDVKM in the germline V gene.

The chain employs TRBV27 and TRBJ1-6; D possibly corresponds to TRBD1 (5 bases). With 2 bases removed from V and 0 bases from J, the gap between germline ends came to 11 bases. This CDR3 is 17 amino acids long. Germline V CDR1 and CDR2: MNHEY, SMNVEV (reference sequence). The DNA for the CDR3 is TGTGCCAGCAGTTTAACAGGACAAGACTCCTATAATTCACCCCTCCACTTT. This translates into CASSLTGQDSYNSPLHF.

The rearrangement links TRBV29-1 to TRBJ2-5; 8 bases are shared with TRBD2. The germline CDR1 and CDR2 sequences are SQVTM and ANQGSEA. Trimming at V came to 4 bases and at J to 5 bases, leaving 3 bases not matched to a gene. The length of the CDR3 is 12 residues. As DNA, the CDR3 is TGCAGCGTTGGGCGGGGGGAGGAGACCCAGTACTTC. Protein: CSVGRGEETQYF.

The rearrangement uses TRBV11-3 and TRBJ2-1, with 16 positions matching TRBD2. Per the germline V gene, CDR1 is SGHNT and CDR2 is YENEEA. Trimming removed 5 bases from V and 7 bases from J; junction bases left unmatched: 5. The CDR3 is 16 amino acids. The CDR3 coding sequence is TGTGCCAGCAGCACAGGGACTAGCGGGGGGGCAAATGAGCAGTTCTTC. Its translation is CASSTGTSGGANEQFF.

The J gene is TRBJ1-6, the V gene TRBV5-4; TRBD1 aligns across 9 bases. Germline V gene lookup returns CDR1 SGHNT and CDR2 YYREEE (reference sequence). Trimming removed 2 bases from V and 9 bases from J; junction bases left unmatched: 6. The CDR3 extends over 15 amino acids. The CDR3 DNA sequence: TGTGCCAGCAGCTTAGGACAGGGGCTGGCTTCACCCCTCCACTTT. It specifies CASSLGQGLASPLHF. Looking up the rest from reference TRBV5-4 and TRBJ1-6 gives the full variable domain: ETGVTQSPTHLIKTRGQQVTLRCSSQSGHNTVSWYQQALGQGPQFIFQYYREEENGRGNFPPRFSGLQFPNYSSELNVNALELDDSALYLCASSLGQGLASPLHFGNGTRLTVT.

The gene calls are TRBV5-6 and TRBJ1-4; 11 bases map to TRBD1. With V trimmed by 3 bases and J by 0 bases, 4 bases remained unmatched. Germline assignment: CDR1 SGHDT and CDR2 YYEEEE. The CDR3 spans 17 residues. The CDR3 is CASSSRDRGATNEKLFF. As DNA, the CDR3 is TGTGCCAGCAGCTCCCGGGACAGGGGGGCAACTAATGAAAAACTGTTTTTT.

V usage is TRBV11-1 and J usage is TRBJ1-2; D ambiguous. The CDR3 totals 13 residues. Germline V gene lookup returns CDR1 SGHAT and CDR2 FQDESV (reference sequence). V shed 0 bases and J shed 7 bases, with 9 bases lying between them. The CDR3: CASSLADGAGYTF. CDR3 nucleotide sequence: TGTGCCAGCAGCTTAGCGGACGGAGCTGGCTACACCTTC.

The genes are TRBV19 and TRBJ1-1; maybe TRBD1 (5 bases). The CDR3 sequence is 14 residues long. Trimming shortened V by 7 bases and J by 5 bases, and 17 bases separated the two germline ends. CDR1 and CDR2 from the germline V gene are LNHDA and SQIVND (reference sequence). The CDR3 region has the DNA TGTGCCAGTACCTTAAGGCAGGGTGTGACTGAAGCTTTCTTT. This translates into CASTLRQGVTEAFF.

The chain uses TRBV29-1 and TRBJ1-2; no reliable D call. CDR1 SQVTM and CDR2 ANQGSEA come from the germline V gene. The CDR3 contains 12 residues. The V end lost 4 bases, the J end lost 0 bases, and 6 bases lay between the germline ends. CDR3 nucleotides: TGCAGCGTTGTAAAGCCTAACTATGGCTACACCTTC. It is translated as CSVVKPNYGYTF.

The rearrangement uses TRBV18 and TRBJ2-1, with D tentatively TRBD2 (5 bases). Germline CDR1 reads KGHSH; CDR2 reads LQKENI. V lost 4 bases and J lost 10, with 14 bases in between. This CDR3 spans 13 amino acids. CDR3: CASSLTGVGEQFF. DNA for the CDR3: TGTGCCAGCTCACTAACCGGGGTTGGGGAGCAGTTCTTC.

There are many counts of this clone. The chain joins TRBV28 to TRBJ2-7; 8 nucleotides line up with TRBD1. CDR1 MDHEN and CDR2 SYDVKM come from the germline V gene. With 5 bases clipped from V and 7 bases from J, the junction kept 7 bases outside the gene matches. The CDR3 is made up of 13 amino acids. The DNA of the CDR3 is TGTGCCAGCAGTGTAATCAGGACAGGGGAGCAGTACGTC. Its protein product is CASSVIRTGEQYV.

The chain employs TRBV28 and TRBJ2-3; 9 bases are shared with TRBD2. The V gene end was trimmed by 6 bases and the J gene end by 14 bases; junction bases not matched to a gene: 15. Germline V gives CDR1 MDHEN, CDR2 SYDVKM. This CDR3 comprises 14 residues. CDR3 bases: TGTGCCAGCAGCTCACAACCGACCGGGACTAGCCTGTATTTT. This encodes CASSSQPTGTSLYF.

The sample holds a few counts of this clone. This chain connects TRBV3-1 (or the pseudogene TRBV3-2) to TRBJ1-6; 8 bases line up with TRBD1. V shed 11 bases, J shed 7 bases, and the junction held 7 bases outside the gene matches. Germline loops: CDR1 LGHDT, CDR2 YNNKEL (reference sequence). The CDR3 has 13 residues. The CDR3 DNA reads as TGTGCCTCCTCGGACAGGGCGAATTCACCCCTCCACTTT. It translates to CASSDRANSPLHF.

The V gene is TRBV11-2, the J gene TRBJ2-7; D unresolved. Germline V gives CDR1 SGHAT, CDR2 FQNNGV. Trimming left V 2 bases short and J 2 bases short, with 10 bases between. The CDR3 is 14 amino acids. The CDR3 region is CASSLSGGTYEQYF. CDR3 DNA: TGTGCCAGCAGCTTATCGGGTGGAACCTACGAGCAGTACTTC. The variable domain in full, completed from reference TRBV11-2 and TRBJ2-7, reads EAGVAQSPRYKIIEKRQSVAFWCNPISGHATLYWYQQILGQGPKLLIQFQNNGVVDDSQLPKDRFSAERLKGVDSTLKIQPAKLEDSAVYLCASSLSGGTYEQYFGPGTRLTVT.

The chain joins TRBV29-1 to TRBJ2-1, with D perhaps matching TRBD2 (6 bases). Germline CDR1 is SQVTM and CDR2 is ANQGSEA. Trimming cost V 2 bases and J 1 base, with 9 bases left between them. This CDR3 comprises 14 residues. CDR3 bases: TGCAGCGTTGAATGGCGGGGATCCTACAATGAGCAGTTCTTC. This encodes CSVEWRGSYNEQFF.